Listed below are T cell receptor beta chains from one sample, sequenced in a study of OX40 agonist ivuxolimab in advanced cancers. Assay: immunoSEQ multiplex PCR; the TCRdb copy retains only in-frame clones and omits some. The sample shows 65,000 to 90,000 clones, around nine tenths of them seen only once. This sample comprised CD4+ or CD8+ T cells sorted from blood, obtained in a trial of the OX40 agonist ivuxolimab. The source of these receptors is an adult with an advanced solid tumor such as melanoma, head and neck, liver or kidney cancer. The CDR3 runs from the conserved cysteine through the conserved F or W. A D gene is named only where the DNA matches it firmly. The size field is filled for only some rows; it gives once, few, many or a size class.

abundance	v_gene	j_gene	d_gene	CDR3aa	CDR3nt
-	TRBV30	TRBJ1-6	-	CAWMRGMERFPNNSPLHF	TGTGCCTGGATGAGGGGGATGGAGAGGTTCCCGAATAATTCACCCCTCCACTTT
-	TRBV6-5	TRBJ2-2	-	CASSYVTFNTGELFF	TGTGCCAGCAGTTACGTGACTTTCAACACCGGGGAGCTGTTTTTT
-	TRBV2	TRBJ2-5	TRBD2	CASREVAGGTQYF	TGTGCCAGCAGGGAGGTGGCGGGAGGGACCCAGTACTTC
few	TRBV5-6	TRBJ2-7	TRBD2	CASSVKVRGRTGYEQYF	TGTGCCAGCAGCGTTAAAGTACGCGGGAGGACCGGCTACGAGCAGTACTTC
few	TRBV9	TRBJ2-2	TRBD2	CASSVVGLAGSNTGELFF	TGTGCCAGCAGCGTAGTTGGACTAGCGGGATCGAACACCGGGGAGCTGTTTTTT
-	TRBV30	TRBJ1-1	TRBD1	CAWSATGGPNTEAFF	TGTGCCTGGAGTGCGACAGGGGGCCCGAACACTGAAGCTTTCTTT
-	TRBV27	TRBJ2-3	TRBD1	CASRTRQGDTQYF	TGTGCCAGCAGGACGAGACAGGGGGATACGCAGTATTTT
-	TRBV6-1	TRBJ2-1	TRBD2	CASSADLAGRYNEQFF	TGTGCCAGCAGTGCGGATTTAGCGGGGCGTTACAATGAGCAGTTCTTC
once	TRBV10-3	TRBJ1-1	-	CAIKRTENTEAFF	TGTGCCATCAAGCGGACCGAGAACACTGAAGCTTTCTTT
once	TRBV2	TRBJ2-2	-	CASSPLGGNTGELFF	TGTGCCAGCAGCCCTCTAGGAGGGAACACCGGGGAGCTGTTTTTT
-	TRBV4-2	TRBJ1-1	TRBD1	CASSRTKKGGTGQRDTEAFF	TGTGCCAGCAGCCGAACAAAAAAGGGGGGGACAGGGCAACGAGACACTGAAGCTTTCTTT
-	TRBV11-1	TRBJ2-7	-	CASSLAREYEQYF	TGTGCCAGCAGCTTAGCCCGGGAGTACGAGCAGTACTTC
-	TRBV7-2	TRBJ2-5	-	CASSTGFQETQYF	TGTGCCAGCAGCACGGGGTTCCAAGAGACCCAGTACTTC
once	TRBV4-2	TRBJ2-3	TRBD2	CASSQETSGRFTQYF	TGTGCCAGCAGCCAAGAGACTAGCGGGAGGTTTACGCAGTATTTT
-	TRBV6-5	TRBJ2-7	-	CASSPSYEQYF	TGTGCCAGCAGTCCCTCCTACGAGCAGTACTTC
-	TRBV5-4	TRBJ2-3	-	CASSSYQGSDTQYF	TGTGCCAGCAGCTCATATCAGGGGTCAGATACGCAGTATTTT
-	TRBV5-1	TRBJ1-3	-	CASSLGTSSGNTIYF	TGCGCCAGCAGCTTAGGGACTAGCTCTGGAAACACCATATATTTT
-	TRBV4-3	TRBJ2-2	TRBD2	CASSRGLAGVRAGELFF	TGCGCCAGCAGCCGCGGACTAGCGGGAGTTCGGGCCGGGGAGCTGTTTTTT
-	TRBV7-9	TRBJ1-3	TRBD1	CASSLGTGFDTIYF	TGTGCCAGCAGCTTGGGGACAGGGTTCGACACCATATATTTT
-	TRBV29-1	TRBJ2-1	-	CSATLPDRRIDEQFF	TGCAGCGCCACTTTACCCGACAGGAGGATCGATGAGCAGTTCTTC
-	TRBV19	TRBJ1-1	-	CASSQGGLHTEAFF	TGTGCCAGTAGTCAGGGTGGTCTGCACACTGAAGCTTTCTTT
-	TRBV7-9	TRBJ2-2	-	CASSSRQAANTGELFF	TGTGCCAGCAGCTCCCGACAGGCCGCGAACACCGGGGAGCTGTTTTTT
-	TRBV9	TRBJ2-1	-	CASSVVREQFF	TGTGCCAGCAGCGTAGTTAGGGAGCAGTTCTTC
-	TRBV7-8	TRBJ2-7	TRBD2	CASSLQREIEQYF	TGTGCCAGCAGCTTACAGCGGGAGATCGAGCAGTACTTC